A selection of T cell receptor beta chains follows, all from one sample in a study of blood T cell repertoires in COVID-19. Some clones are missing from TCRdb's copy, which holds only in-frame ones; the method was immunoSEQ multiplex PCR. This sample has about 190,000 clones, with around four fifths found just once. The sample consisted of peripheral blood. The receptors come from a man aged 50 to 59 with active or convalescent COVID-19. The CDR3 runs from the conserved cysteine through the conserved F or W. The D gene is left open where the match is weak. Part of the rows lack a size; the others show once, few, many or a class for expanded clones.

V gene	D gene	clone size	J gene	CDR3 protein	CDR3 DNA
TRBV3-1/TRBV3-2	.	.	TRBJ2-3	CASSHLATHTQYF	TGTGCCAGCAGCCATTTAGCGACACATACGCAGTATTTT
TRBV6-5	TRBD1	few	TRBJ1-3	CASSMNRGPGNTIYF	TGTGCCAGCAGTATGAACAGGGGGCCCGGAAACACCATATATTTT
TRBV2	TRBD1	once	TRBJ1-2	CASSENRGSVYGYTF	TGTGCCAGCAGTGAGAACAGGGGGAGCGTCTATGGCTACACCTTC
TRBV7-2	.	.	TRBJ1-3	CASGAGPGNTIYF	TGTGCCTCTGGGGCGGGGCCTGGAAACACCATATATTTT
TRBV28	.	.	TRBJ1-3	CASRPLIERDTYSGNTIYF	TGTGCCAGCAGACCCTTGATTGAGCGGGACACCTACTCTGGAAACACCATATATTTT
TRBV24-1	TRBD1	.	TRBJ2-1	CATGTASGNEQFF	TGTGCCACGGGGACAGCGTCTGGGAATGAGCAGTTCTTC
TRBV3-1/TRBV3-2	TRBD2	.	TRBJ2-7	CASSPGTSGYEQYF	TGTGCCAGCAGCCCTGGGACTAGTGGGTACGAGCAGTACTTC
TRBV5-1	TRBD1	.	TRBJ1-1	CASSPDRGLTFF	TGCGCCAGCAGCCCGGACAGGGGTTTAACTTTCTTT
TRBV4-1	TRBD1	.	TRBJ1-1	CASSQAGTVNTEAFF	TGCGCCAGCAGCCAGGCCGGGACAGTAAACACTGAAGCTTTCTTT
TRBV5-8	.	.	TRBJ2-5	CASSGVGGGKEGETQYF	TGTGCCAGCAGCGGGGTAGGAGGGGGCAAGGAGGGAGAGACCCAGTACTTC
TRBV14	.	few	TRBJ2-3	CASSQATGTDTQYF	TGTGCCAGCAGCCAAGCTACAGGCACAGATACGCAGTATTTT
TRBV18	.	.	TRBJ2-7	CASSPPGGAAYEQYF	TGTGCCAGCTCACCACCAGGGGGGGCCGCCTACGAGCAGTACTTC
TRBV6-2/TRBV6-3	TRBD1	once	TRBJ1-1	CASSYAPGQGFNTEAFF	TGTGCCAGCAGTTATGCCCCGGGACAGGGGTTTAACACTGAAGCTTTCTTT